Below are 9 T cell receptor beta chains sequenced from a single sample in a study of blood T cell repertoires in COVID-19. Assay: immunoSEQ multiplex PCR; the TCRdb copy retains only in-frame clones and omits some. The sample carries some 25,000 clones, around 87% recorded once. What was sequenced was peripheral blood. These receptors all stem from a man between 65 and 85 years old with acute or convalescent COVID-19.

V is TRBV20-1 and J is TRBJ2-1; the match to TRBD2 covers 9 bases. The CDR3 extends over 18 amino acids. After removal of 6 bases from V and 3 bases from J, the junction contained 18 bases not matched to a gene. Germline V gene sequence: CDR1 DFQATT, CDR2 SNEGSKA (reference sequence). The CDR3 DNA sequence: TGCAGTGCCAGTAGCGGGAGCGCTACCCTGCTACGCTACAATGAGCAGTTCTTC. The encoded protein is CSASSGSATLLRYNEQFF.

J is TRBJ2-3 and V is TRBV4-2; TRBD2 matches at 9 bases. Per germline, CDR1 LGHNA and CDR2 YNFKEQ. The CDR3 runs to 13 residues. The J segment lost 5 bases and the V segment lost 5 bases, leaving 2 bases of the junction unmatched. CDR3 amino acids: CASSATSGDTQYF. CDR3 bases: TGTGCCAGCAGCGCGACTAGCGGAGATACGCAGTATTTT.

The genes are TRBV3-1 (or the pseudogene TRBV3-2) and TRBJ2-1; D unclear. Trimming took off 2 bases at V and 10 bases at J, with 6 bases between the two ends. This CDR3 spans 11 amino acids. CDR1 is LGHDT and CDR2 is YNNKEL in the germline V gene (reference sequence). CDR3 sequence reads: CASSQSLEQFF. The CDR3, as DNA: TGTGCCAGCAGCCAATCGTTGGAGCAGTTCTTC.

The chain joins TRBV24-1 to TRBJ2-1; 11 positions agree with TRBD2. This CDR3 has 18 amino acids. CDR1 is KGHDR and CDR2 is SFDVKD in the germline V gene. Trimming cost V 0 bases and J 5 bases; bases outside gene matches: 8. CDR3 residues: CATSDLKALAGGNNEQFF. CDR3 sequence (DNA): TGTGCCACCAGTGATTTGAAGGCGCTAGCGGGAGGAAACAATGAGCAGTTCTTC.

The chain uses TRBV15 and TRBJ2-5, with TRBD2 identical over 12 bases. CDR1 LNHNV and CDR2 YYDKDF come from the germline V gene (reference sequence). V shed 3 bases, J shed 5 bases, and the junction held 7 bases outside the gene matches. This CDR3 spans 16 amino acids. The CDR3 loop is CATSRELAGGGETQYF. Here the CDR3 DNA reads TGTGCCACCAGCAGGGAGCTAGCGGGAGGGGGGGAGACCCAGTACTTC.

This chain uses TRBV10-3 with TRBJ2-5; 16 nucleotides line up with TRBD2. The CDR3 runs to 17 residues. The V and J ends lost 6 bases and 10 bases, in that order; junction bases with no gene match: 14. The V gene's germline CDR1 is ENHRY and CDR2 SYGVKD. The CDR3 DNA reads as TGTGCCATCAGCCCACCGATCGGGACTAGCGGGAGGGCCGACCAGTACTTC. Its protein is CAISPPIGTSGRADQYF.

V and J are TRBV5-1 and TRBJ2-7; no clear D. The CDR3 runs to 11 residues. Germline CDR1 SGHRS, CDR2 YFSETQ. The V end lost 0 bases, the J end lost 6 bases, and 4 bases lay between the germline ends. The CDR3 loop is CASSLGPEQYF. DNA of the CDR3: TGCGCCAGCAGCTTGGGGCCCGAGCAGTACTTC.

The chain carries TRBV29-1 and TRBJ2-5; D unresolved. With 3 bases removed from V and 2 bases from J, the gap between germline ends came to 7 bases. The germline gives CDR1 SQVTM, CDR2 ANQGSEA. The CDR3 has 12 residues. CDR3 residues: CSVEALQETQYF. The CDR3 DNA reads as TGCAGCGTTGAGGCCTTACAAGAGACCCAGTACTTC.

The gene calls are TRBV11-2 and TRBJ2-5, with 9 bases matching TRBD2. Losses at the gene ends were 8 bases for V and 5 bases for J; bases not matched to a gene: 6. Per the germline V gene, CDR1 is SGHAT and CDR2 is FQNNGV. This CDR3 is built from 13 residues. CDR3: CASLVAGVETQYF. The CDR3 DNA follows: TGTGCCAGCCTGGTAGCGGGAGTGGAGACCCAGTACTTC.